Listed here are 20 T cell receptor beta chains from one sample, sequenced in a study of T cells and Merkel cell carcinoma outcomes. Profiling relied on immunoSEQ multiplex PCR, and the TCRdb table lists in-frame clones only, not all of them. The data show about 12,000 clones, nearly 97% seen once. Sequenced: tumor tissue from Merkel cell carcinoma. The origin of the receptors is a human donor with Merkel cell carcinoma.

The genes are TRBV5-1 and TRBJ2-6; D ambiguous. The V end was cut by 3 bases, the J end by 4 bases, with 11 bases between. Germline V gives CDR1 SGHRS, CDR2 YFSETQ. The CDR3 covers 15 residues. CDR3: CASSSWGTGANVLTF. Here the CDR3 DNA reads TGCGCCAGCAGCTCCTGGGGTACCGGGGCCAACGTCCTGACTTTC.

The rearrangement links TRBV18 to TRBJ2-3; a weak D match, TRBD2 (5 bases). This CDR3 is built from 13 residues. Germline V gene lookup returns CDR1 KGHSH and CDR2 LQKENI. The ends were cut back, 1 base at V and 4 bases at J, with 6 bases in the middle. The DNA of the CDR3 is TGTGCCAGCTCACCACGGGAGTCAGATACGCAGTATTTT. It is translated as CASSPRESDTQYF.

This chain uses TRBV28 with TRBJ2-7; D might be TRBD1 (5 bases). The CDR3 is 11 residues long. Germline CDR1 and CDR2: MDHEN and SYDVKM. The ends were cut back, 8 bases at V and 3 bases at J, with 8 bases in the middle. Here the CDR3 reads CASGAYYEQYF. The CDR3 DNA reads TGTGCCAGCGGGGCCTACTACGAGCAGTACTTC.

As DNA, the CDR3 is TGTGCCAGTCACGGGACGGGGAATGAAAAACTGTTTTTT. The encoded protein is CASHGTGNEKLFF. The chain carries TRBV19 and TRBJ1-4; a possible D gene is TRBD1 (5 bases). This CDR3 has 13 amino acids. Trimming shortened V by 8 bases and J by 5 bases, and 12 bases separated the two germline ends. Germline loops: CDR1 LNHDA, CDR2 SQIVND (reference sequence).

The genes are TRBV25-1 and TRBJ1-1; TRBD1 aligns across 7 bases. Germline V gives CDR1 MGHDK, CDR2 SYGVNS. V lost 4 bases, J lost 2 bases, and 7 bases stayed unmatched. The CDR3 has 15 residues. The CDR3 bases are TGTGCCAGCAGTGTGGACAGGAGGGGTAACACTGAAGCTTTCTTT. Translation gives CASSVDRRGNTEAFF. Full variable domain (outside the CDR3, taken from reference TRBV25-1 and TRBJ1-1): EADIYQTPRYLVIGTGKKITLECSQTMGHDKMYWYQQDPGMELHLIHYSYGVNSTEKGDLSSESTVSRIRTEHFPLTLESARPSHTSQYLCASSVDRRGNTEAFFGQGTRLTVV.

The chain recombines TRBV4-1 with TRBJ2-2, with a possible D match to TRBD1 (7 bases). Looked up from germline, CDR1 is MGHRA and CDR2 is YSYEKL. The CDR3 length is 16 residues. The germline V and J ends were trimmed by 1 base and 6 bases, with 15 bases remaining between them. The CDR3 here is CASSQGSTGRSGELFF. CDR3 bases: TGCGCCAGCAGCCAAGGGTCGACAGGGAGGTCCGGGGAGCTGTTTTTT.

V gene TRBV4-1 combines with J gene TRBJ1-1, with TRBD1 matching 9 bases. V lost 7 bases and J lost 1; bases outside the gene matches: 16. The CDR3 runs 18 residues. The germline V gene encodes CDR1 MGHRA and CDR2 YSYEKL. CDR3: CASTESRDRVGGNTEAFF. The CDR3 region has the DNA TGCGCCAGCACCGAGTCCCGGGACAGGGTAGGGGGGAACACTGAAGCTTTCTTT.

The sample holds one count of this clone. The gene calls are TRBV4-2 and TRBJ1-4, with D possibly being TRBD1 (6 bases). V lost 7 bases, J lost 5 bases, and 14 bases lay in between. This CDR3 is built from 14 residues. Germline CDR1 is LGHNA and CDR2 is YNFKEQ. CDR3 coding DNA: TGTGCCAGCACGAGGGGGATTTCCAATGAAAAACTGTTTTTT. This codes for CASTRGISNEKLFF.

The chain carries TRBV7-2 and TRBJ2-7, with no clear D. V lost 7 bases to trimming and J lost 7 bases, with 14 bases between them. This CDR3 comprises 12 residues. Germline values: CDR1 SGHTA, CDR2 FQGNSA. The CDR3 loop reads CASNQAIGEQYF. The CDR3 coding sequence is TGTGCCAGCAACCAAGCGATCGGTGAGCAGTACTTC.

V usage is TRBV9 and J usage is TRBJ2-5, with 8 nucleotides matching TRBD2. The length of the CDR3 is 15 residues. Germline lookup yields CDR1 SGDLS and CDR2 YYNGEE. V trimming: 0 bases; J trimming: 2 bases; junction bases outside the gene matches: 3. CDR3: CASSVAGGIQETQYF. CDR3 nucleotides: TGTGCCAGCAGCGTAGCGGGAGGGATACAAGAGACCCAGTACTTC.

This clone is a singleton in its sample. The chain's CDR3 is CASTGYTDTQYF. The CDR3 nucleotides are TGTGCCAGCACCGGATACACAGATACGCAGTATTTT. The rearrangement links TRBV6-6 to TRBJ2-3; D uncertain. Germline CDR1 is MNHNY and CDR2 is SVGAGI (reference sequence). Trimming removed 7 bases from V and 2 bases from J, with 7 bases in between. CDR3 length: 12 residues.

This clone showed up just once. The genes are TRBV4-2 and TRBJ1-2, with a weak D call TRBD1 (5 bases). This CDR3 has 14 residues. CDR1 is LGHNA and CDR2 is YNFKEQ in the germline V gene. The V end was cut by 6 bases, the J end by 0 bases, with 11 bases between. For the CDR3, the DNA is TGTGCCAGCAGACCGACAGACCCTAACTATGGCTACACCTTC. Its protein is CASRPTDPNYGYTF.

The chain recombines TRBV11-3 with TRBJ2-2, with no clear D. Trimming removed 1 base at V and 3 bases at J, with 6 bases between. The CDR3 contains 14 residues. The germline V gene has CDR1 SGHNT and CDR2 YENEEA. DNA of the CDR3: TGTGCCAGCAGCTTAGCCCCCGACACCGGGGAGCTGTTTTTT. Translation: CASSLAPDTGELFF.

This clone was seen a few times. The chain recombines TRBV7-9 with TRBJ2-1; D gene ambiguous. This CDR3 region has 15 residues. From germline, CDR1 is SEHNR and CDR2 FQNEAQ (reference sequence). V lost 4 bases and J lost 6, with 16 bases in between. The CDR3 DNA is TGTGCCAGCAGCTCTCTGTTTAGTAGGGTCAATGAGCAGTTCTTC. The encoded protein is CASSSLFSRVNEQFF.

The DNA for the CDR3 is TGTGCCAGCAGGGCCGGGACGTCGAGTGAAAAACTGTTTTTT. It codes for CASRAGTSSEKLFF. This chain joins TRBV7-2 and TRBJ1-4, with D possibly being TRBD1 (5 bases). Per the germline V gene, CDR1 is SGHTA and CDR2 is FQGNSA. The CDR3 sequence is 14 residues long. The V end lost 6 bases, the J end lost 7 bases, and 15 bases lay between the germline ends.

V usage is TRBV15 and J usage is TRBJ2-2; 9 bases map to TRBD2. The length of the CDR3 is 13 residues. Unmatched junction bases numbered 2, after V lost 8 bases and J lost 4 bases. Germline CDR1 reads LNHNV; CDR2 reads YYDKDF (reference sequence). In DNA, the CDR3 is TGTGCCACCGGGACTAGCAGCACCGGGGAGCTGTTTTTT. Protein sequence: CATGTSSTGELFF.

V usage is TRBV5-1 and J usage is TRBJ1-1; D is uncertain. V was cut by 0 bases and J by 4 bases, with 10 bases left in between. CDR1 and CDR2 (germline): SGHRS, YFSETQ. The CDR3 extends over 14 amino acids. For the CDR3, the DNA is TGCGCCAGCAGCTTGGACGGTTTAGGCACTGAAGCTTTCTTT. Protein sequence: CASSLDGLGTEAFF.

The gene calls are TRBV7-2 and TRBJ2-1; no clear D gene. The CDR3 loop spans 13 amino acids. Germline values: CDR1 SGHTA, CDR2 FQGNSA. V gave up 1 base and J gave up 4 bases, with 5 bases separating them. CDR3 nucleotide sequence: TGTGCCAGCAGCTTAGAGGTATACAATGAGCAGTTCTTC. Translation: CASSLEVYNEQFF.

This clone was picked up one time. The chain carries TRBV11-3 and TRBJ2-1; TRBD2 aligns across 7 bases. The CDR3 is 12 residues long. V was clipped by 5 bases and J by 9 bases; unmatched bases: 4. Germline assignment: CDR1 SGHNT and CDR2 YENEEA. Written as DNA, the CDR3 is TGTGCCAGCAGCAGGGGCGGGAGTGAGCAGTTCTTC. It encodes CASSRGGSEQFF.

The chain joins TRBV11-3 to TRBJ1-4, with 7 bases fitting TRBD1. The CDR3 contains 15 residues. CDR1 and CDR2 from the germline V gene are SGHNT and YENEEA. V was pared by 5 bases and J by 7 bases, with 10 bases of the junction left unmatched. CDR3 loop: CASSPREGAGEKLFF. CDR3 sequence (DNA): TGTGCCAGCAGCCCTAGAGAGGGGGCGGGTGAAAAACTGTTTTTT.